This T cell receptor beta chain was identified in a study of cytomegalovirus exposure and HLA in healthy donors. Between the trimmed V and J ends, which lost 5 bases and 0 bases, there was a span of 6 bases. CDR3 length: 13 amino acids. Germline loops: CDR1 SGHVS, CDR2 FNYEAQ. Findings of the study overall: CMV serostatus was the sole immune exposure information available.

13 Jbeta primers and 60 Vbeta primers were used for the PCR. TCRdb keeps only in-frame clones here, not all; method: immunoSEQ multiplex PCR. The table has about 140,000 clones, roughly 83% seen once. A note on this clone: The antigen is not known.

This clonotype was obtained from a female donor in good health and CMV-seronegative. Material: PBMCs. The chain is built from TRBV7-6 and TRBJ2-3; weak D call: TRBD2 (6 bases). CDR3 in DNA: TGTGCCAGCAGCGGGGGGAGCACAGATACGCAGTATTTT. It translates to CASSGGSTDTQYF.